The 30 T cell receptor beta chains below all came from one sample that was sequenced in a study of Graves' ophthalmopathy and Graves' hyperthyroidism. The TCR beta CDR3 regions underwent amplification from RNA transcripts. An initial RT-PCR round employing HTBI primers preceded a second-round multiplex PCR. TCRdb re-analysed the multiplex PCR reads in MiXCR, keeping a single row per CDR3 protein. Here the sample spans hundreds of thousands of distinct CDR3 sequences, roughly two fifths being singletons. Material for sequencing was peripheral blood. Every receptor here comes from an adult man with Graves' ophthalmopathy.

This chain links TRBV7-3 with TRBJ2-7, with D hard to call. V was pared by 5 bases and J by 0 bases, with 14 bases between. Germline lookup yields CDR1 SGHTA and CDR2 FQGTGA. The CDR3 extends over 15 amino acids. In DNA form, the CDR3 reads TGTGCCAGCAGCCCAACCGGTGGGAACTCCTACGAGCAGTACTTC. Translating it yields CASSPTGGNSYEQYF.

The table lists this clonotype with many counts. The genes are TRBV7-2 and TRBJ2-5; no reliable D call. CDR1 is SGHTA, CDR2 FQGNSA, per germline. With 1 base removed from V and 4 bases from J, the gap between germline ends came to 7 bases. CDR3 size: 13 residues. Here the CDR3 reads CASSLVTGETQYF. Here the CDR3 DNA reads TGTGCCAGCAGCTTAGTGACGGGAGAGACCCAGTACTTC.

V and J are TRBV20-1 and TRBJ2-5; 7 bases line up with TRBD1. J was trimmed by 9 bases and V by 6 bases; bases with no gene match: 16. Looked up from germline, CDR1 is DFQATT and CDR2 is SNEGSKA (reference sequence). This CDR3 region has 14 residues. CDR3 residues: CSAPTTGSDQPQYF. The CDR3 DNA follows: TGCAGTGCACCTACGACAGGGTCGGATCAGCCCCAGTACTTC.

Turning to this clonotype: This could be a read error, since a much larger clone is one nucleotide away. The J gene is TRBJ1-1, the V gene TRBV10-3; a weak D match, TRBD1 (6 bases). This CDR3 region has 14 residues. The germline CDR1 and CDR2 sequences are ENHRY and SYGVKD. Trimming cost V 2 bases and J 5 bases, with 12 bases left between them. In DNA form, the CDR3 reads TGTGCCATCAGTGAGACGGGGGGCAGGACTGAAGCTTTCTTT. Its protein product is CAISETGGRTEAFF.

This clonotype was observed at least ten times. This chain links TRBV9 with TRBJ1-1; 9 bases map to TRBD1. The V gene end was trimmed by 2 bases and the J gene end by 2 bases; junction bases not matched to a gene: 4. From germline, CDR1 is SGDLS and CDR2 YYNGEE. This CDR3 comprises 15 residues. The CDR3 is CASSVSGQGNTEAFF. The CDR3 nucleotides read TGTGCCAGCAGCGTCTCGGGACAGGGTAACACTGAAGCTTTCTTT.

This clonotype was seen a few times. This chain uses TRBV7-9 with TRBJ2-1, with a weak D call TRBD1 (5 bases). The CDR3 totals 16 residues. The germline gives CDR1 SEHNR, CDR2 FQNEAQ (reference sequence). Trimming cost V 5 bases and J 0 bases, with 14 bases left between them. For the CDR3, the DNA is TGTGCCAGCAGCCCGATTCACGACAGCTCCTACAATGAGCAGTTCTTC. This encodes CASSPIHDSSYNEQFF.

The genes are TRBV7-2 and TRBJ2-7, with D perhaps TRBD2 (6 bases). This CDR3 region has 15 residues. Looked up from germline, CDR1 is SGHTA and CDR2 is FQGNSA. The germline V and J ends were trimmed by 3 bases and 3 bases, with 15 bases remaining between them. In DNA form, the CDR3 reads TGTGCCAGCAGCTTGGAACCGACGCGGGGCTACGAGCAGTACTTC. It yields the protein CASSLEPTRGYEQYF.

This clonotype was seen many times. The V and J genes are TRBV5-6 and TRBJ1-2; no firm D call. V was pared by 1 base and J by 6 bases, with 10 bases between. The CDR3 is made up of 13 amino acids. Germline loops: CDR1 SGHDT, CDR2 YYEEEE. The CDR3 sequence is CASSLRPSDGYTF. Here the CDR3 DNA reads TGTGCCAGCAGCTTGAGACCATCCGATGGCTACACCTTC.

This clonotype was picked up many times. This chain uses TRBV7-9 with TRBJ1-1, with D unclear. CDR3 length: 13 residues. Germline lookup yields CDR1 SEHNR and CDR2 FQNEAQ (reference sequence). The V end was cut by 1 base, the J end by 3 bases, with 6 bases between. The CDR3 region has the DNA TGTGCCAGCAGCTTAGTCTGGGACACTGAAGCTTTCTTT. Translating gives CASSLVWDTEAFF.

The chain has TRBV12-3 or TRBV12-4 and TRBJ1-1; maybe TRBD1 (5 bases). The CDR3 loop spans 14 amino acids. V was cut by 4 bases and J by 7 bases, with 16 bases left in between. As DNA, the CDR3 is TGTGCCAGCAGTTCTCCCTCGGGGGACCTTGAAGCTTTCTTT. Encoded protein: CASSSPSGDLEAFF.

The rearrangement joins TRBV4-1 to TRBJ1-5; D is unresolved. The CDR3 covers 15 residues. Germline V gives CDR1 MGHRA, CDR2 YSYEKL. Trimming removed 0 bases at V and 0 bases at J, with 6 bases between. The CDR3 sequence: CASSQERSSNQPQHF. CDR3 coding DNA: TGCGCCAGCAGCCAAGAACGGAGTAGCAATCAGCCCCAGCATTTT.

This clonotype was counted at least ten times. The DNA of the CDR3 is TGTGCCATCAGTGAATCGGGTGGTAATCAGCCCCAGCATTTT. The encoded protein is CAISESGGNQPQHF. The rearrangement links TRBV10-3 to TRBJ1-5; D is ambiguous. The V and J ends lost 3 bases and 4 bases respectively, with 10 bases between them. Germline V gives CDR1 ENHRY, CDR2 SYGVKD. The CDR3 consists of 14 residues.

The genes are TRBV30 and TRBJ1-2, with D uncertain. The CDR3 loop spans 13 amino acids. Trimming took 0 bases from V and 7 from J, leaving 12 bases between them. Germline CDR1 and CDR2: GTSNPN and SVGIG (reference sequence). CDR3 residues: CAWSVVDGGGYTF. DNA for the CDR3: TGTGCCTGGAGTGTAGTGGACGGCGGTGGCTACACCTTC.

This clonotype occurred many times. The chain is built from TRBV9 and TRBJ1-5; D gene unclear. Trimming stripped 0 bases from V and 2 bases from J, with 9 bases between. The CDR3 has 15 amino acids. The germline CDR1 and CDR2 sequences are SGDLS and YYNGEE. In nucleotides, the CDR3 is TGTGCCAGCAGCGTAGGAGCAGTCGGCAATCAGCCCCAGCATTTT. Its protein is CASSVGAVGNQPQHF.

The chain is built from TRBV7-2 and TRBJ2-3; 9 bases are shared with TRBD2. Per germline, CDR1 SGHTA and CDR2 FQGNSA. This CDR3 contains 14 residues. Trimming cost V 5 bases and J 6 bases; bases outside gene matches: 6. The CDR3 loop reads CASSPGTSRDTQYF. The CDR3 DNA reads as TGTGCCAGCAGCCCGGGGACTAGCAGGGATACGCAGTATTTT.

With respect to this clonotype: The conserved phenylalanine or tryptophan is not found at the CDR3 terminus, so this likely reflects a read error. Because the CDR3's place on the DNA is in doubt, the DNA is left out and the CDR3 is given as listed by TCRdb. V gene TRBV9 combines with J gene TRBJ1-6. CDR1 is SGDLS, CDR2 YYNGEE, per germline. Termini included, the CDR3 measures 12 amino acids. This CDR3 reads CASSASNSPLQS.

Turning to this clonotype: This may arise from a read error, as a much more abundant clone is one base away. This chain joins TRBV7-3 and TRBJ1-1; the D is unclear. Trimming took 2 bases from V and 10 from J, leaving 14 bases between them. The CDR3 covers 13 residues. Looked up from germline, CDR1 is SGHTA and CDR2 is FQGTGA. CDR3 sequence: CASSLATDDLAFF. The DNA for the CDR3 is TGTGCCAGCAGCTTAGCCACGGACGACCTAGCTTTCTTT.

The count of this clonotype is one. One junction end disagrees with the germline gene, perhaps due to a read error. CDR3 in amino acids: CASSVQGAGADVLTF. In nucleotides, the CDR3 is TGTGCCAGCAGCGTACAGGGGGCTGGGGCCGACGTCCTGACTTTC. The V gene is TRBV9, the J gene TRBJ2-6; 8 positions match TRBD1. CDR1 SGDLS and CDR2 YYNGEE come from the germline V gene. The CDR3 runs 15 residues.

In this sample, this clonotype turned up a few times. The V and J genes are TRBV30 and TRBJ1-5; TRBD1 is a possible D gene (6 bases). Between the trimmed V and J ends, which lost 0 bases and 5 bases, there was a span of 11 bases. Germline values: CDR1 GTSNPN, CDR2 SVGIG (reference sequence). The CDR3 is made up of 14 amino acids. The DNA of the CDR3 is TGTGCCTGGAGTGTAACAGGGACGGATCAGCCCCAGCATTTT. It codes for CAWSVTGTDQPQHF.

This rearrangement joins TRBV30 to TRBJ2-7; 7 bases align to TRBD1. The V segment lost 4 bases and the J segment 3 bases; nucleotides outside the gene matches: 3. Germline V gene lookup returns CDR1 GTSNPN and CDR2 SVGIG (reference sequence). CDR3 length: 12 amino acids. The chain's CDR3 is CAWNDRDYEQYF. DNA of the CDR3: TGTGCCTGGAATGACAGGGACTACGAGCAGTACTTC.

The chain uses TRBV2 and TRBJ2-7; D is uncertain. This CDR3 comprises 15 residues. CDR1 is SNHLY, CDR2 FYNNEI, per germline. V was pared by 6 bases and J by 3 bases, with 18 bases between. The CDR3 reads CASSHRVIPSYEQYF. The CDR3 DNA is TGTGCCAGCAGCCACCGGGTCATTCCCAGCTACGAGCAGTACTTC.

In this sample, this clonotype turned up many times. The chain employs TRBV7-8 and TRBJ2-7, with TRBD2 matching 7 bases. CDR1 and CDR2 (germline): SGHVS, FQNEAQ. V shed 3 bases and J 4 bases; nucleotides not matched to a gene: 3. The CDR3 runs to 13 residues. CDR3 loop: CASSFGGSYEQYF. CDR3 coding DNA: TGTGCCAGCAGCTTCGGGGGGTCGTACGAGCAGTACTTC.

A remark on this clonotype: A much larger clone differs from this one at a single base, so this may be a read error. CDR3 sequence reads: CASSIQGKEAQYF. In DNA, the CDR3 is TGTGCCAGCAGTATACAGGGGAAAGAGGCCCAGTACTTC. This chain links TRBV10-3 with TRBJ2-5; 7 bases fit TRBD1. This CDR3 comprises 13 residues. The germline gives CDR1 ENHRY, CDR2 SYGVKD.

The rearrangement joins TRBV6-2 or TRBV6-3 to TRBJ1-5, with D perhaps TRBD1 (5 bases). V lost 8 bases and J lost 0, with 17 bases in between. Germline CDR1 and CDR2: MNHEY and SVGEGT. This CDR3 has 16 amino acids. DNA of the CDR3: TGTGCCAGCTACTTCGGGGGGGGTAATAGCAATCAGCCCCAGCATTTT. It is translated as CASYFGGGNSNQPQHF.

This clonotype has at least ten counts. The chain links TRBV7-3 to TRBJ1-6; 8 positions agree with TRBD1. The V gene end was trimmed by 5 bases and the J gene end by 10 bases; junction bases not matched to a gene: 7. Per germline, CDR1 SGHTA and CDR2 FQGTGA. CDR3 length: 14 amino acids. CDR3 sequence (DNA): TGTGCCAGCAGCATTACAGGGGGAGGGTCACCCCTCCACTTT. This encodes CASSITGGGSPLHF.

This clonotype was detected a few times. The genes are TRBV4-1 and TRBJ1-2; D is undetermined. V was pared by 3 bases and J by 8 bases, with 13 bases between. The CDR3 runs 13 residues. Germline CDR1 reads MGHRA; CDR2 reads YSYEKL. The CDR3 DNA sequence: TGCGCCAGCAGCCACCCCCATGAGCTCGGCTACACCTTC. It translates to CASSHPHELGYTF.

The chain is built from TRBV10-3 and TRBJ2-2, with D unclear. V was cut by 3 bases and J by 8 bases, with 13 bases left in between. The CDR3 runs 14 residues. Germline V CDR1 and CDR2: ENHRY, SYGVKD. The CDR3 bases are TGTGCCATCAGTGATCCCGCGCAGGTTGGGGAGCTGTTTTTT. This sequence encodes CAISDPAQVGELFF.

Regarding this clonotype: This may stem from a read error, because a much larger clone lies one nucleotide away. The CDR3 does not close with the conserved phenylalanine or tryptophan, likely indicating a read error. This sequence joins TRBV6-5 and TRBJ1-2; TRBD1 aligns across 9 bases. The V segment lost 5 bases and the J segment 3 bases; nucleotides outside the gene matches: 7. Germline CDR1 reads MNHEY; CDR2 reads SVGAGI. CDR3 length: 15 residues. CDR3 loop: CASSTIQGADYGYTS. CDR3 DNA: TGTGCCAGCAGTACTATACAGGGGGCGGACTATGGCTACACCTCC.

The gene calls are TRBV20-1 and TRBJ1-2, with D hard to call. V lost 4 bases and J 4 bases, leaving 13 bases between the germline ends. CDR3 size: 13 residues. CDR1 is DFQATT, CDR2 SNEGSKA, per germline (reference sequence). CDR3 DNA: TGCAGTGCTATGAATCGCGGAATCTATGGCTACACCTTC. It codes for CSAMNRGIYGYTF.

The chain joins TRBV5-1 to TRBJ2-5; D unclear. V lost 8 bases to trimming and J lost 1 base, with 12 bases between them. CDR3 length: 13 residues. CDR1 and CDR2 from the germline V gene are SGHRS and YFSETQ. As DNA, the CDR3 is TGCGCCAGTGAACCGGACGGCCAAGAGACCCAGTACTTC. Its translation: CASEPDGQETQYF.